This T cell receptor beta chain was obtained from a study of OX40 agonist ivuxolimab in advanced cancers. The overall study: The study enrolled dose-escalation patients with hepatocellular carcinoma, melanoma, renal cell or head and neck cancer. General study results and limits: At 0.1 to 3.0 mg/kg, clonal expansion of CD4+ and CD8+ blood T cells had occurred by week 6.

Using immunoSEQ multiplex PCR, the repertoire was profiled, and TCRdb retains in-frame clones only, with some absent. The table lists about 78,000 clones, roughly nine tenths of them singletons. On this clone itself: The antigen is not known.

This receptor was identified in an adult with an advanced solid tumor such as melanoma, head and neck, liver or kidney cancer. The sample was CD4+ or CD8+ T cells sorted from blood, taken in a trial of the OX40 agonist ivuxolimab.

In nucleotides, the CDR3 is TGCGCCAGCAGCGCGCAGACAGGATCCGCCGGGGAGCTGTTTTTT. Its translation: CASSAQTGSAGELFF. The chain links TRBV5-1 to TRBJ2-2; weak D call: TRBD1 (6 bases). Germline V gives CDR1 SGHRS, CDR2 YFSETQ. The CDR3 length is 15 residues. The ends were cut back, 4 bases at V and 6 bases at J, with 16 bases in the middle.